This TCR beta chain was profiled in a study of T cells after yellow fever vaccination. Trimming pared 0 bases from V and 7 bases from J, leaving 1 base between. The CDR3 totals 12 residues. In germline, CDR1 is KGHSH, CDR2 LQKENI. TCRdb called the 5' RACE reads again in MiXCR, with one record for every CDR3 protein. Of about 57,000 distinct CDR3 sequences in the sample, roughly 7.3% were seen once. This clonotype was observed many times. The receptor was derived from a man aged 25 to 40 who received the YFV17D yellow fever vaccine. This specimen consisted of CD8+ T cells sorted from PBMCs, obtained 15 days after the yellow fever booster vaccination. The chain joins TRBV18 to TRBJ1-6; D is uncertain. CDR3 bases: TGTGCCAGCTCACCACCCAATTCACCCCTCCACTTT. This gives the protein CASSPPNSPLHF. The full variable domain, completed using reference TRBV18 and TRBJ1-6, is NAGVMQNPRHLVRRRGQEARLRCSPMKGHSHVYWYRQLPEEGLKFMVYLQKENIIDESGMPKERFSAEFPKEGPSILRIQQVVRGDSAAYFCASSPPNSPLHFGNGTRLTVT.